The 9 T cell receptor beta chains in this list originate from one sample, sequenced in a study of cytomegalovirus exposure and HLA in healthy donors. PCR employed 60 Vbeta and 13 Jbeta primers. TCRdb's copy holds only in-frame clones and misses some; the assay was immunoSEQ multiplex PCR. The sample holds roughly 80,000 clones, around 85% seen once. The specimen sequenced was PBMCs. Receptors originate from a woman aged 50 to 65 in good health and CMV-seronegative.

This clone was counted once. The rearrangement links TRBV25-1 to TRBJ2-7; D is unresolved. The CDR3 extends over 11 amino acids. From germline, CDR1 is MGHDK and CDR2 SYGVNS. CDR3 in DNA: TGTGTCAAGAGGAGATCCTACGAGCAGTACGTC. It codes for CVKRRSYEQYV.

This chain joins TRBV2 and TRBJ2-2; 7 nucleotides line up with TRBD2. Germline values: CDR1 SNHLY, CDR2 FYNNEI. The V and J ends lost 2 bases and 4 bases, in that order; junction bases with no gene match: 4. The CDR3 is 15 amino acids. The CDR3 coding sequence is TGTGCCAGCAGTGAAAGCGGGGTGGGCACCGGGGAGCTGTTTTTT. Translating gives CASSESGVGTGELFF.

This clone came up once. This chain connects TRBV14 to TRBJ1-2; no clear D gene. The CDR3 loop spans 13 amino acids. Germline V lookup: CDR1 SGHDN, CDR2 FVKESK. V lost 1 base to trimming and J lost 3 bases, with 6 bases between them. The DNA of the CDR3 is TGTGCCAGCAGCCAAGGAGTTTACTATGGCTACACCTTC. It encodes CASSQGVYYGYTF.

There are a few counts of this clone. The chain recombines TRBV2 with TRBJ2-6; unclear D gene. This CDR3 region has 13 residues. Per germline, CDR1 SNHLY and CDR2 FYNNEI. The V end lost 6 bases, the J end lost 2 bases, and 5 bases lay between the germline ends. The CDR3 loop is CASRRAGANVLTF. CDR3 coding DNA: TGTGCCAGCAGACGGGCTGGGGCCAACGTCCTGACTTTC. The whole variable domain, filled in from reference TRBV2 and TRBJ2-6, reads EPEVTQTPSHQVTQMGQEVILRCVPISNHLYFYWYRQILGQKVEFLVSFYNNEISEKSEIFDDQFSVERPDGSNFTLKIRSTKLEDSAMYFCASRRAGANVLTFGAGSRLTVL.

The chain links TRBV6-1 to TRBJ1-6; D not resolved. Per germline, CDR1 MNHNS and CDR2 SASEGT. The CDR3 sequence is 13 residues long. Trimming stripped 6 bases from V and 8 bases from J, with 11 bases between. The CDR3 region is CASRGSQDSPLHF. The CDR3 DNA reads TGTGCCAGCAGGGGCAGTCAAGATTCACCCCTCCACTTT.

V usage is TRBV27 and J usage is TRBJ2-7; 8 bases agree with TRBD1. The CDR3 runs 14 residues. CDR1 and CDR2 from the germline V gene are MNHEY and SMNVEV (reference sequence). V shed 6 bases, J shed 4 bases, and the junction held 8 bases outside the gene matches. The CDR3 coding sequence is TGTGCCAGCAGCTTCGGACAGGGAGGTTACGAGCAGTACTTC. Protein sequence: CASSFGQGGYEQYF.

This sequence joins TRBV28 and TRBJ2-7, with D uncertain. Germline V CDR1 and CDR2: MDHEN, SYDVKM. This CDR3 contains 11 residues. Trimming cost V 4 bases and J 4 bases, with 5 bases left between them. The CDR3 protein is CASSSPYEQYF. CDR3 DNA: TGTGCCAGCAGTTCCCCTTACGAGCAGTACTTC.

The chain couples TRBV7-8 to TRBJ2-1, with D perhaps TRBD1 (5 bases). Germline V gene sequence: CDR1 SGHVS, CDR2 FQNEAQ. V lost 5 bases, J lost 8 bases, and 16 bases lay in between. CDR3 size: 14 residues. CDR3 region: CASSKTALRDEQFF. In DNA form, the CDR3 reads TGTGCCAGCAGCAAGACAGCGTTGAGAGATGAGCAGTTCTTC.

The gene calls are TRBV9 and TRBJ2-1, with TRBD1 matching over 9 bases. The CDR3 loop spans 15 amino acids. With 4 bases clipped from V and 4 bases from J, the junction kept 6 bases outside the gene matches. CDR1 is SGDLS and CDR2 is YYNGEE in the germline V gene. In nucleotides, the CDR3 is TGTGCCAGCAGCCTCGACAGGGGGGGTTACAATGAGCAGTTCTTC. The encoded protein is CASSLDRGGYNEQFF.